These 2 T cell receptor beta chains originate from one sample sequenced in a study of blood T cell repertoires in COVID-19. Method: immunoSEQ multiplex PCR; TCRdb's copy keeps in-frame clones and lacks some. The sample consists of about 40,000 clones, around 83% of them appearing once. Input material: peripheral blood. The origin of the receptors is a man aged 45-65 years in a cohort sampled during active COVID-19.

The CDR3 sequence: CASSPLGLGETQYF. The CDR3 DNA reads as TGTGCCAGCAGCCCTCTGGGACTCGGAGAGACCCAGTACTTC. The J gene is TRBJ2-5, the V gene TRBV7-3, with D perhaps TRBD2 (6 bases). V dropped 5 bases and J dropped 4 bases, with 14 bases sitting between them. Germline CDR1 SGHTA, CDR2 FQGTGA. This CDR3 has 14 amino acids.

V is TRBV10-1 and J is TRBJ2-1, with D perhaps TRBD2 (5 bases). Germline CDR1 reads WNHNN; CDR2 reads SYGVQD (reference sequence). This CDR3 has 16 amino acids. Trimming removed 0 bases from V and 3 bases from J, with 12 bases in between. The CDR3 DNA reads TGCGCCAGCAGTGAGTCTGCCACGAGCGGCTACAATGAGCAGTTCTTC. Translated, it gives CASSESATSGYNEQFF.